A single count supports the clone carrying this T cell receptor (beta chain). Its specificity is unknown. Sequencing was performed with immunoSEQ multiplex PCR; in TCRdb, only in-frame clones are kept and a portion is missing. The sample holds approximately 110,000 clones; more than 75% are singletons and the top ten take approximately 5%. The length of the CDR3 is 14 residues. Per germline, CDR1 SGHKS and CDR2 YYEKEE (reference sequence). J was trimmed by 1 base and V by 0 bases; bases with no gene match: 1. The data originate from a study of T cell responses to AZD1222 COVID-19 vaccine. For the study at large: Second-dose intervals near 4 or 12 weeks were combined. Study observations and caveats: There were vaccine-associated CD4 TCRs across spike, dominant at 160-218 and 743-854. Spike-specific TCR breadth and depth went up after people got two AZD1222 doses.

This receptor was identified in an adult in good health. Sequencing was performed on peripheral blood, taken on day 0 of AZD1222 vaccination. The rearrangement uses TRBV5-5 and TRBJ2-7; 7 bases align to TRBD2. CDR3 in amino acids: CASSLAAGSYEQYF. CDR3 DNA: TGTGCCAGCAGCTTGGCAGCGGGGTCCTACGAGCAGTACTTC.